This paragraph covers one T cell receptor beta chain sequence. Antigen: not known. This CDR3 has 13 residues. The V gene lost 0 bases and the J gene lost 8 bases, with 8 bases spanning the gap. The germline CDR1 and CDR2 sequences are MNHEY and SMNVEV (reference sequence). Per the study methods: Junction-only immunoSEQ data arrived without quality scores, meaning filtering differed. Only in-frame clones appear in the TCRdb table, and some are missing; sequencing was by immunoSEQ multiplex PCR. V and J calls plus clone size are reproduced from that table; the DNA served to infer D and trimming. The data contain approximately 2,300,000 clones, 85% to 95% of them singletons. This record belongs to a study of shared clonotypes between healthy human individuals. Regarding the study as a whole: Blood alone was sampled, and tissue repertoires likely differ.

Sample: naive CD4+ T cells from PBMCs. This sample's subset: CD45RA+ positively selected. The clonotype was recovered from a man aged 18-30 years in good health. Some clones in this sample may be carry-over from other donors' samples. This rearrangement joins TRBV27 to TRBJ2-1, with D possibly being TRBD1 or TRBD2 (5 bases each). CDR3 in amino acids: CASSLSVGDEQFF. The DNA of the CDR3 is TGTGCCAGCAGTTTATCGGTGGGGGATGAGCAGTTCTTC.